The 14 T cell receptor beta chains below come from one sample, sequenced in a study of OX40 agonist ivuxolimab in advanced cancers. Receptors were amplified or captured by the immunoSEQ multiplex PCR assay. As stored in TCRdb, this immuneACCESS dataset retains in-frame rearrangements with V and J assigned. A fraction of the clones does not appear; measured against another copy, unresolved V genes explain less than half of the discrepancy, and the remainder lacks a known reason. This sample comprises more than 60,000 clones, about 86% of them detected only once. Of the sample, approximately 4.8% is held by the ten largest clones. Material: CD4+ or CD8+ T cells sorted from blood, obtained in a trial of the OX40 agonist ivuxolimab. These receptors were obtained from an adult with an advanced solid tumor such as melanoma, head and neck, liver or kidney cancer.

The V and J genes are TRBV6-5 and TRBJ1-1; no firm D call. V lost 4 bases and J lost 1, with 10 bases in between. This CDR3 has 14 residues. Germline assignment: CDR1 MNHEY and CDR2 SVGAGI. CDR3 sequence: CASSLGDPNTEAFF. The CDR3 DNA reads as TGTGCCAGCAGTTTAGGAGACCCGAACACTGAAGCTTTCTTT.

V usage is TRBV5-1 and J usage is TRBJ2-3, with D perhaps matching TRBD1 (6 bases). The CDR3 runs 15 residues. The V end was cut by 4 bases, the J end by 3 bases, with 15 bases between. Per germline, CDR1 SGHRS and CDR2 YFSETQ. This CDR3 is CASSPGTPGTDTQYF. The CDR3 nucleotides are TGCGCCAGCAGCCCCGGGACACCGGGGACAGATACGCAGTATTTT.

The gene calls are TRBV5-1 and TRBJ2-1; 8 bases match TRBD2. Losses at the gene ends were 0 bases for V and 3 bases for J; bases not matched to a gene: 14. This CDR3 spans 19 amino acids. Per germline, CDR1 SGHRS and CDR2 YFSETQ. This CDR3 is CASSLAGTSRPEDYNEQFF. CDR3 nucleotide sequence: TGCGCCAGCAGCTTGGCAGGGACTAGTCGGCCGGAAGACTACAATGAGCAGTTCTTC.

CDR3 in amino acids: CSGVGFYGYTF. As DNA, the CDR3 is TGCAGCGGGGTTGGGTTCTATGGCTACACCTTC. J is TRBJ1-2 and V is TRBV29-1; D is unresolved. CDR1 SQVTM and CDR2 ANQGSEA come from the germline V gene. V gave up 7 bases and J gave up 4 bases, with 10 bases separating them. This CDR3 comprises 11 residues.

The rearrangement uses TRBV5-1 and TRBJ2-7, with D perhaps TRBD2 (5 bases). The CDR3 runs to 17 residues. Trimming removed 0 bases from V and 0 bases from J, with 16 bases in between. Germline-derived CDR1 and CDR2 are SGHRS and YFSETQ. The CDR3 region is CASSLAPRLLSSYEQYF. CDR3 sequence (DNA): TGCGCCAGCAGCTTGGCCCCCCGACTACTGAGCTCCTACGAGCAGTACTTC.

There are a few counts of this clone. CDR3 protein: CASSLRDRLYEQYF. In DNA form, the CDR3 reads TGTGCCAGCAGTTTACGCGACAGGCTCTACGAGCAGTACTTC. The V and J genes are TRBV28 and TRBJ2-7, with D tentatively TRBD1 (6 bases). Germline loops: CDR1 MDHEN, CDR2 SYDVKM. The length of the CDR3 is 14 residues. Deletions cut 2 bases from V and 3 bases from J, with 11 bases between.

V is TRBV2 and J is TRBJ2-5; D uncertain. Trimming removed 3 bases at V and 4 bases at J, with 3 bases between. In germline, CDR1 is SNHLY, CDR2 FYNNEI. This CDR3 has 11 residues. The chain's CDR3 is CASSDLETQYF. The CDR3 DNA is TGTGCCAGCAGTGATTTAGAGACCCAGTACTTC. Variable domain in full (rest from reference TRBV2 and TRBJ2-5): EPEVTQTPSHQVTQMGQEVILRCVPISNHLYFYWYRQILGQKVEFLVSFYNNEISEKSEIFDDQFSVERPDGSNFTLKIRSTKLEDSAMYFCASSDLETQYFGPGTRLLVL.

This rearrangement joins TRBV6-6 to TRBJ1-1, with TRBD1 matching over 7 bases. The junction had 6 bases not matched to a gene; V was cut back by 5 bases and J by 3 bases. This CDR3 contains 14 residues. The germline gives CDR1 MNHNY, CDR2 SVGAGI (reference sequence). The CDR3 DNA is TGTGCCAGCAGTAGGGACAGATTAGACACTGAAGCTTTCTTT. This translates into CASSRDRLDTEAFF.

The chain recombines TRBV19 with TRBJ2-7; a weak D match, TRBD1 (6 bases). The CDR3 is made up of 11 amino acids. Germline V gene data show CDR1 as LNHDA and CDR2 as SQIVND (reference sequence). V lost 8 bases and J 5 bases, leaving 10 bases between the germline ends. CDR3 residues: CASAHRDEQYF. The CDR3 coding sequence is TGTGCCAGTGCCCACAGGGACGAGCAGTACTTC.

The chain employs TRBV2 and TRBJ1-2, with a tentative D call TRBD1 (5 bases). This CDR3 has 15 amino acids. Germline V gene sequence: CDR1 SNHLY, CDR2 FYNNEI. Trimming removed 4 bases at V and 4 bases at J, with 16 bases between. The CDR3 protein is CASSVPGGGGYGYTF. The CDR3 DNA follows: TGTGCCAGCAGTGTCCCTGGGGGGGGTGGCTATGGCTACACCTTC.

The J gene is TRBJ1-2, the V gene TRBV9; D may be TRBD1 (6 bases). This CDR3 region has 12 residues. Trimming pared 3 bases from V and 6 bases from J, leaving 9 bases between. Germline values: CDR1 SGDLS, CDR2 YYNGEE. The CDR3 reads CASSGGGHGYTF. The CDR3 coding sequence is TGTGCCAGCAGCGGCGGGGGGCATGGCTACACCTTC.

This chain uses TRBV5-4 with TRBJ2-1; no clear D. The length of the CDR3 is 17 residues. Germline V gives CDR1 SGHNT, CDR2 YYREEE (reference sequence). V lost 3 bases, J lost 9 bases, and 25 bases lay in between. Here the CDR3 reads CASSSSSPLKLPGEQFF. The CDR3 DNA is TGTGCCAGCAGCTCCTCCTCCCCCTTAAAACTACCCGGTGAGCAGTTCTTC. Based on the CDR3 plus reference TRBV5-4 and TRBJ2-1, the full variable domain is ETGVTQSPTHLIKTRGQQVTLRCSSQSGHNTVSWYQQALGQGPQFIFQYYREEENGRGNFPPRFSGLQFPNYSSELNVNALELDDSALYLCASSSSSPLKLPGEQFFGPGTRLTVL.

The V gene is TRBV19, the J gene TRBJ1-5, with D perhaps matching TRBD1 (5 bases). V shed 0 bases and J shed 1 base, with 7 bases lying between them. Looked up from germline, CDR1 is LNHDA and CDR2 is SQIVND (reference sequence). The CDR3 is made up of 15 amino acids. Here the CDR3 reads CASSIDRGSNQPQHF. As DNA, the CDR3 is TGTGCCAGTAGTATAGATCGGGGGAGCAATCAGCCCCAGCATTTT.

The J gene is TRBJ1-1, the V gene TRBV19, with D maybe TRBD1 (6 bases). Trimming took off 4 bases at V and 9 bases at J, with 15 bases between the two ends. Germline lookup yields CDR1 LNHDA and CDR2 SQIVND (reference sequence). The CDR3 is made up of 13 amino acids. CDR3 region: CASSNGTPLQAFF. DNA for the CDR3: TGTGCCAGTAGTAACGGGACACCTCTTCAAGCTTTCTTT. Full variable domain (remainder filled in from reference TRBV19 and TRBJ1-1): DGGITQSPKYLFRKEGQNVTLSCEQNLNHDAMYWYRQDPGQGLRLIYYSQIVNDFQKGDIAEGYSVSREKKESFPLTVTSAQKNPTAFYLCASSNGTPLQAFFGQGTRLTVV.